Shown below are 14 T cell receptor beta chains from a single sample sequenced in a study of blood T cells in healthy people across ages (dated by TCRdb to about 2015). Library preparation employed 5' RACE. TCRdb names Illumina HiSeq 2500 as the instrument used. A second PCR of about 6 to 11 cycles was performed with a sample-barcoded 5' primer and a J-beta primer mix. TCRdb reprocessed the public reads (quality trimming at Q25 with fastp, clone calling with MiXCR) and kept in-frame beta chains. CDR3 protein sequences are deduplicated, and each keeps its most common genes and DNA. For this sample there are approximately 600,000 distinct CDR3 sequences; 45% to 65% appear just once. The leading ten clones occupy over 30% of the sample. Sequences were obtained from blood. These receptors originate from a man in his sixties in good health.

This chain uses TRBV9 with TRBJ2-1, with 7 nucleotides matching TRBD2. Germline CDR1 and CDR2: SGDLS and YYNGEE. The CDR3 sequence is 16 residues long. The V and J ends lost 1 base and 2 bases, in that order; junction bases with no gene match: 6. The CDR3 DNA follows: TGTGCCAGCAGCGTAAGGAGCGGGGCCACCTACAATGAGCAGTTCTTC. It encodes CASSVRSGATYNEQFF.

The CDR3 protein is CASSGGVGAGTDTQYF. CDR3 bases: TGCGCCAGCAGCGGTGGGGTAGGGGCCGGCACAGATACGCAGTATTTT. The chain couples TRBV5-1 to TRBJ2-3; D is perhaps TRBD1 (5 bases). The CDR3 covers 16 residues. Germline assignment: CDR1 SGHRS and CDR2 YFSETQ. Trimming removed 4 bases at V and 1 base at J, with 16 bases between.

This clonotype occurred a few times. CDR3 sequence: CASSLTPPGRGGDEQFF. The CDR3 coding sequence is TGCGCCAGCAGCTTGACCCCTCCTGGGCGGGGCGGGGATGAGCAGTTCTTC. The chain links TRBV5-1 to TRBJ2-1; TRBD2 might be the D (6 bases). CDR3 size: 17 residues. The V gene lost 1 base and the J gene lost 8 bases, with 22 bases spanning the gap. Germline V gene sequence: CDR1 SGHRS, CDR2 YFSETQ. The whole variable domain, filled in from reference TRBV5-1 and TRBJ2-1, reads KAGVTQTPRYLIKTRGQQVTLSCSPISGHRSVSWYQQTPGQGLQFLFEYFSETQRNKGNFPGRFSGRQFSNSRSEMNVSTLELGDSALYLCASSLTPPGRGGDEQFFGPGTRLTVL.

The V and J genes are TRBV12-3 or TRBV12-4 and TRBJ1-4, with 9 bases that match TRBD1. This CDR3 is 14 amino acids long. V lost 6 bases, J lost 8 bases, and 7 bases stayed unmatched. CDR3 amino acids: CASRAGTGPEKLFF. CDR3 sequence (DNA): TGTGCCAGCAGGGCCGGGACAGGGCCCGAAAAACTGTTTTTT.

The rearrangement uses TRBV25-1 and TRBJ1-6, with TRBD1 as a possible D gene (5 bases). Trimming removed 1 base at V and 7 bases at J, with 14 bases between. Germline CDR1 reads MGHDK; CDR2 reads SYGVNS. This CDR3 has 16 amino acids. Here the CDR3 reads CASSEFGRVRNSPLHF. Here the CDR3 DNA reads TGTGCCAGCAGTGAATTCGGCAGGGTGAGAAATTCACCCCTCCACTTT.

The chain recombines TRBV3-1 with TRBJ2-5; possibly TRBD1 or TRBD2 for D (5 bases each). CDR1 and CDR2 from the germline V gene are LGHDT and YNNKEL (reference sequence). Between the trimmed V and J ends, which lost 3 bases and 1 base, there was a span of 15 bases. CDR3 length: 16 residues. CDR3 bases: TGTGCCAGCAGCCATGGGTCGGGGCCGGGCCAAGAGACCCAGTACTTC. It encodes CASSHGSGPGQETQYF.

The chain combines TRBV25-1 with TRBJ2-7; possibly TRBD2 for D (6 bases). V was clipped by 0 bases and J by 5 bases, with 11 bases between them. The germline gives CDR1 MGHDK, CDR2 SYGVNS. The CDR3 runs to 14 residues. The CDR3 loop reads CASSEYRGNNEQYF. The CDR3 coding sequence is TGTGCCAGCAGTGAATACCGGGGGAATAACGAGCAGTACTTC.

This CDR3 reads CASAGQGVYEQFF. The DNA of the CDR3 is TGCGCCAGCGCAGGACAGGGGGTATATGAGCAGTTCTTC. This sequence joins TRBV5-1 and TRBJ2-1; 10 bases are a match to TRBD1. The CDR3 is 13 residues long. V lost 7 bases, J lost 8 bases, and 6 bases stayed unmatched. Looked up from germline, CDR1 is SGHRS and CDR2 is YFSETQ.

V usage is TRBV4-1 and J usage is TRBJ2-1, with 11 bases aligning to TRBD2. V lost 2 bases, J lost 7 bases, and 4 bases stayed unmatched. The CDR3 is 15 residues long. The germline V gene encodes CDR1 MGHRA and CDR2 YSYEKL. In nucleotides, the CDR3 is TGCGCCAGCAGCCAAATAGCGGGGGGGCGTAATGAGCAGTTCTTC. It translates to CASSQIAGGRNEQFF.

The genes are TRBV20-1 and TRBJ2-7, with no clear D. The CDR3 length is 15 residues. With 3 bases removed from V and 0 bases from J, the gap between germline ends came to 15 bases. Germline CDR1 DFQATT, CDR2 SNEGSKA (reference sequence). CDR3 loop: CSASAPTKSSYEQYF. CDR3 in DNA: TGCAGTGCTAGTGCGCCCACAAAGTCCTCCTACGAGCAGTACTTC.

CDR3 in amino acids: CAISHRTSGEVDEQFF. Written as DNA, the CDR3 is TGTGCCATCAGCCACAGGACTAGCGGGGAGGTGGATGAGCAGTTCTTC. V is TRBV10-3 and J is TRBJ2-1, with 12 positions matching TRBD2. The CDR3 length is 16 residues. V trimming: 6 bases; J trimming: 8 bases; junction bases outside the gene matches: 11. Germline V gene sequence: CDR1 ENHRY, CDR2 SYGVKD.

The rearrangement links TRBV10-3 to TRBJ2-5; no clear D gene. Per the germline V gene, CDR1 is ENHRY and CDR2 is SYGVKD. V was cut by 0 bases and J by 5 bases, with 10 bases left in between. This CDR3 contains 14 residues. The DNA for the CDR3 is TGTGCCATCAGTGAGTCCCAAAGGTTCGAGACCCAGTACTTC. Translating it yields CAISESQRFETQYF.

The CDR3 is CASSPNRDRGQPQHF. The DNA of the CDR3 is TGTGCCAGCTCTCCAAACCGGGACAGGGGACAGCCCCAGCATTTT. This sequence joins TRBV18 and TRBJ1-5; 10 bases line up with TRBD1. From germline, CDR1 is KGHSH and CDR2 LQKENI. V shed 6 bases, J shed 7 bases, and the junction held 9 bases outside the gene matches. The CDR3 is 15 amino acids.

The sample holds a few counts of this clonotype. The V call is TRBV20-1, the J call TRBJ2-1; 8 nucleotides agree with TRBD2. The trim removed 6 bases at V and 5 bases at J, leaving 15 bases unmatched. CDR3 size: 16 residues. Germline CDR1 is DFQATT and CDR2 is SNEGSKA (reference sequence). This CDR3 reads CSAERGLPRSNNEQFF. As DNA, the CDR3 is TGCAGTGCCGAGCGGGGGTTACCACGTTCCAACAATGAGCAGTTCTTC.